This entry is about one TCR beta chain. Its antigen is as yet unknown. Amplification used 60 Vbeta primers and 13 Jbeta primers. Sequencing used immunoSEQ multiplex PCR; TCRdb keeps in-frame clones, though not all of them. Here the sample spans approximately 160,000 clones, 80% being singletons. The data were taken from a study of cytomegalovirus exposure and HLA in healthy donors. Study-level results: Serostatus for CMV was the only available immune exposure information.

V lost 0 bases and J 2 bases, leaving 11 bases between the germline ends. The CDR3 covers 15 residues. Germline V gives CDR1 SGHAT, CDR2 FQNNGV. V and J are TRBV11-2 and TRBJ2-7; D possibly corresponds to TRBD2 (6 bases). The sequence was collected from a man younger than 35 in good health and CMV-seropositive. The sample taken for sequencing was PBMCs. In nucleotides, the CDR3 is TGTGCCAGCAGCTTAGAGTGGGCTAGCGCCTACGAGCAGTACTTC. This translates into CASSLEWASAYEQYF.